This T cell receptor (beta chain) was recovered during a study of control samples from healthy donors and cancer patients. CDR3 length equals 15 residues. With 1 base removed from V and 2 bases from J, the gap between germline ends came to 11 bases. The germline CDR1 and CDR2 sequences are KGHSH and LQKENI. TCRdb's copy holds only in-frame clones and misses some; the assay was immunoSEQ multiplex PCR. The sample yields about 100,000 clones, 87% seen once. This receptor was identified in a woman in her 50s in good health. Sequences were obtained from blood. The gene calls are TRBV18 and TRBJ2-5, with no clear D. CDR3 nucleotide sequence: TGTGCCAGCTCACCACTAAGTTCAGGTCAAGAGACCCAGTACTTC. Translating gives CASSPLSSGQETQYF. Looking up the rest from reference TRBV18 and TRBJ2-5 gives the full variable domain: NAGVMQNPRHLVRRRGQEARLRCSPMKGHSHVYWYRQLPEEGLKFMVYLQKENIIDESGMPKERFSAEFPKEGPSILRIQQVVRGDSAAYFCASSPLSSGQETQYFGPGTRLLVL.